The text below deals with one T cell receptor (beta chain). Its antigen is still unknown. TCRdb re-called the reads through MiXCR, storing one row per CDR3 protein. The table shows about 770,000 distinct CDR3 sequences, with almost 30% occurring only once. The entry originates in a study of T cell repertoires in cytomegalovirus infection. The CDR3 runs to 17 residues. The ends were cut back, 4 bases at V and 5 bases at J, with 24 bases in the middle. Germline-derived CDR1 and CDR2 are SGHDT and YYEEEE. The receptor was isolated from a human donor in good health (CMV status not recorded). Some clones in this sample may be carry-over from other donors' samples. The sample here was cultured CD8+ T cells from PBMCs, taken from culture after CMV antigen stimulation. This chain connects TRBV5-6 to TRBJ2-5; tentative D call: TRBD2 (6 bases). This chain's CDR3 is CASSPLLGTVSSETQYF. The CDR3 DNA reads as TGTGCCAGCAGCCCCCTCCTGGGGACTGTCTCTTCGGAGACCCAGTACTTC.